A selection of T cell receptor beta chains follows, all from one sample in a study of Ad26.COV2.S vaccination and SARS-CoV-2 variants. Sequencing used immunoSEQ multiplex PCR; TCRdb keeps in-frame clones, though not all of them. The sample holds 350,000 to 450,000 clones, roughly 85% seen once. The sample here was peripheral blood, taken in a trial of Ad26.COV2.S vaccine versus placebo. The receptor set was obtained from a person aged 18-65 years who received the Ad26.COV2.S COVID-19 vaccine or a placebo. Each CDR3 is given with its conserved first and last residue. The D gene is left open where the match is weak. Size is omitted from some rows. Given values are once, few, many or a class for expanded clones.

clone_size	v_call	j_call	d_call	cdr3_nt	cdr3_aa
-	TRBV4-1	TRBJ2-2	-	TGCGCCAGCAGGGACCCGAGGGGGACCTATAACACCGGGGAGCTGTTTTTT	CASRDPRGTYNTGELFF
-	TRBV6-5	TRBJ2-1	-	TGTGCCAGCAGTCTACAGATGAGCTCCTACAATGAGCAGTTCTTC	CASSLQMSSYNEQFF
-	TRBV15	TRBJ2-5	-	TGTGCCACCAGCAGAGAGGGGTGGGGCGGGGAGACCCAGTACTTC	CATSREGWGGETQYF
-	TRBV6-5	TRBJ2-7	-	TGTGCCAGCAGGAGGGAGAGCTCCTACGAGCAGTACTTC	CASRRESSYEQYF
-	TRBV29-1	TRBJ2-5	-	TGCAGCGTTGCGGCCCCGGTGGCCCAGTACTTC	CSVAAPVAQYF
-	TRBV30	TRBJ1-4	-	TGTGCCTGGAAGGACCCAGACCTAGAAAAACTGTTTTTT	CAWKDPDLEKLFF
-	TRBV6-2/TRBV6-3	TRBJ2-5	TRBD1	TGTGCCAGCAGTCGGGACAGGGGGTGGGGAGAGACCCAGTACTTC	CASSRDRGWGETQYF
-	TRBV7-2	TRBJ2-3	TRBD2	TGTGCCAGCAGTCGGGGGGACCAGAAGACGCAGTATTTT	CASSRGDQKTQYF
-	TRBV7-9	TRBJ2-7	-	TGTGCCAGCAGCTTACAGACAGGACCATACGAGCAGTACTTC	CASSLQTGPYEQYF
-	TRBV6-5	TRBJ1-1	-	TGTGCCAGCAGTTACTCGGGTATGAACACTGAAGCTTTCTTT	CASSYSGMNTEAFF
-	TRBV29-1	TRBJ1-1	-	TGCAGCGTTGAAGCTGGGGTCAAGGTCGAAGCTTTCTTT	CSVEAGVKVEAFF
-	TRBV11-3	TRBJ2-3	-	TGTGCCAGCAGCCCTAGCTTAGGAGGGTTGGGGCAGTATTTT	CASSPSLGGLGQYF
-	TRBV7-3	TRBJ2-2	-	TGTGCCAGCAGCCCAGGTCCCAGCACCGGGGAGCTGTTTTTT	CASSPGPSTGELFF
-	TRBV19	TRBJ2-1	TRBD2	TGTGCCAGTAGTCTAGCGGGAGGAGATGAGCAGTTCTTC	CASSLAGGDEQFF
-	TRBV28	TRBJ2-1	TRBD2	TGTGCCAGCAGTTCAGCGGGGGCGACCTACAATGAGCAGTTCTTC	CASSSAGATYNEQFF
-	TRBV29-1	TRBJ1-2	TRBD1	TGCAGCGTTGGCCCGACAGGGGCTTTGATAGGCTACACCTTC	CSVGPTGALIGYTF
-	TRBV19	TRBJ2-3	-	TGTGCCAGTAGTGTAATTTTAGGGACATTATCAGATACGCAGTATTTT	CASSVILGTLSDTQYF
-	TRBV6-5	TRBJ2-1	-	TGTGCCAGCAGTTACCCCAGGAATGAGCAGTTCTTC	CASSYPRNEQFF
-	TRBV14	TRBJ2-3	-	TGTGCCAGCAGCCAAGGGGGGACTACGCAGTATTTT	CASSQGGTTQYF
-	TRBV2	TRBJ1-2	TRBD1	TGTGCCAGCAGTGAAGCGAGAGGGGGCGGCTACACCTTC	CASSEARGGGYTF
-	TRBV6-5	TRBJ2-2	-	TGTGCCAGCAGTTACTCGGGTTCGTGGGTACCCGGGGAGCTGTTTTTT	CASSYSGSWVPGELFF
-	TRBV18	TRBJ1-2	-	TGTGCCAGCTCACTCGGACAGCAATCTACACGCGACTACACCTTC	CASSLGQQSTRDYTF
-	TRBV6-5	TRBJ1-2	-	TGTGCCAGCAACAACGCGGCAGGAGGGTATGGCTACACCTTC	CASNNAAGGYGYTF
-	TRBV7-3	TRBJ1-6	-	TGTGCCAGCAGCTTAAAGGATCGAAATTCACCCCTCCACTTT	CASSLKDRNSPLHF
-	TRBV5-1	TRBJ2-1	TRBD2	TGCGCCAGCAGCTTACCCGGACTAGCGGGGACCAATGAGCAGTTCTTC	CASSLPGLAGTNEQFF
-	TRBV9	TRBJ1-2	TRBD1	TGTGCCAGCAGCCCCTGGGACAGATCTAACTATGGCTACACCTTC	CASSPWDRSNYGYTF
-	TRBV3-1/TRBV3-2	TRBJ2-1	-	TGTGCCAGCAGCCAAAAGAGGGTAGCTGCCCCCTACAATGAGCAGTTCTTC	CASSQKRVAAPYNEQFF
-	TRBV18	TRBJ1-1	-	TGTGCCAGCTCATCGGACACGAACACTGAAGCTTTCTTT	CASSSDTNTEAFF
few	TRBV11-2	TRBJ1-4	-	TGTGCCAGCAGCCCGGGGGACATCCGGGAAAAACTGTTTTTT	CASSPGDIREKLFF
-	TRBV6-4	TRBJ1-6	-	TGTGCCAGCAGTGGGACTGGCCCGGACAGAACCCTCCACTTT	CASSGTGPDRTLHF
-	TRBV19	TRBJ2-5	TRBD2	TGTGCCAGTACCCCGGGACTAGCGGCTTCGGTGGAGACCCAGTACTTC	CASTPGLAASVETQYF
-	TRBV19	TRBJ1-2	-	TGTGCCAGTAGTATAGGGTTGCATTATGGCTACACCTTC	CASSIGLHYGYTF
many	TRBV4-2	TRBJ2-3	-	TGTGCCAGCAGCCCGCTAGACACAGATACGCAGTATTTT	CASSPLDTDTQYF
few	TRBV11-3	TRBJ2-1	-	TGTGCCAGCAGCTTCCTCCAGTCCCTCCTTTACAATGAGCAGTTCTTC	CASSFLQSLLYNEQFF
-	TRBV21-1	TRBJ2-2	-	TGTGCCAGCAGCAAAGTGTGGGGCGGGGTACACACCGGGGAGCTGTTTTTT	CASSKVWGGVHTGELFF
few	TRBV2	TRBJ1-5	-	TGTGCCAGCAACGGGAATAGCAATCAGCCCCAGCATTTT	CASNGNSNQPQHF
-	TRBV5-1	TRBJ2-5	-	TGCGCCAGCAGCTTGCTAGGAGGCAGCGGAGAGACCCAGTACTTC	CASSLLGGSGETQYF
-	TRBV11-2	TRBJ1-1	-	TGTGCCAGCAGCTTAGACTCAACAGGGTTGAACACTGAAGCTTTCTTT	CASSLDSTGLNTEAFF
-	TRBV6-5	TRBJ1-1	TRBD1	TGTGCCAGTTGGGACAGCCGGAGTGGGGAAGCTTTCTTT	CASWDSRSGEAFF
-	TRBV6-5	TRBJ1-1	-	TGTGCCAGCAGTCTACAGGTTTACACTGAAGCTTTCTTT	CASSLQVYTEAFF
-	TRBV7-2	TRBJ2-1	TRBD2	TGTGCCAGCAGCTTAGTTGGACTAGCGGGCGGCAGGGAGCAGTTCTTC	CASSLVGLAGGREQFF
few	TRBV5-4	TRBJ2-2	-	TGTGCCAGCAGGCCCGGGGCAGCGGTCACCGGGGAGCTGTTTTTT	CASRPGAAVTGELFF
-	TRBV6-1	TRBJ1-1	-	TGTGCCAGCAGTGAAGTCAGGGGTACTGAAGCTTTCTTT	CASSEVRGTEAFF
-	TRBV11-2	TRBJ2-5	TRBD1	TGTGCCAGCAGCGTAACAGGGGGGGAGACCCAGTACTTC	CASSVTGGETQYF
once	TRBV6-5	TRBJ1-1	-	TGTGCCAGCAGTTACGGCCGGCAGGGGACACAGGAAGCTTTCTTT	CASSYGRQGTQEAFF
-	TRBV5-1	TRBJ2-5	-	TGCGCCAGCAGCTTGGCAGGGCCAGAGACCCAGTACTTC	CASSLAGPETQYF
-	TRBV15	TRBJ2-2	-	TGTGCCACCAGCAGAGAAGTGGGGATCAACACCGGGGAGCTGTTTTTT	CATSREVGINTGELFF
once	TRBV10-3	TRBJ1-5	TRBD1	TGTGCCATCAGGGACAGGGTAGGGCAGCCCCAGCATTTT	CAIRDRVGQPQHF
-	TRBV2	TRBJ2-7	TRBD1	TGTGCCAGCAGCTGGGGACAGGGGGGCTACGAGCAGTACTTC	CASSWGQGGYEQYF
-	TRBV19	TRBJ2-1	-	TGTGCCAGTAGTATCCGAAGGGTCCAAAGTGAGCAGTTCTTC	CASSIRRVQSEQFF
-	TRBV29-1	TRBJ1-4	-	TGCAGCGCCCTGGGGCAGGGTAATGAAAAACTGTTTTTT	CSALGQGNEKLFF
once	TRBV7-7	TRBJ2-1	TRBD1	TGTGCCAGCAGTCAAGGTTGGACAGGTCTCTACAATGAGCAGTTCTTC	CASSQGWTGLYNEQFF
-	TRBV5-1	TRBJ1-4	-	TGCGCCAGCAGCTTAGACAGGACTAATGAAAAACTGTTTTTT	CASSLDRTNEKLFF
-	TRBV19	TRBJ1-5	-	TGTGCCATCTCCGGGACGGGGGTTGGGAATCAGCCCCAGCATTTT	CAISGTGVGNQPQHF
-	TRBV7-9	TRBJ1-1	TRBD1	TGTGCCAGCAGCTCTAGCACAGGGGCCCCGAACACTGAAGCTTTCTTT	CASSSSTGAPNTEAFF
-	TRBV20-1	TRBJ2-7	-	TGCAGTGCTAGTCCGTACGACGAGCAGTACTTC	CSASPYDEQYF
-	TRBV6-2/TRBV6-3	TRBJ1-5	-	TGTGCCAGCAGTTACGGGGGGTTCCGGCAGCCCCAGCATTTT	CASSYGGFRQPQHF
-	TRBV5-1	TRBJ2-1	-	TGCGCCAGCAGCTTGGGGGGACCTGAGCAGTTCTTC	CASSLGGPEQFF
-	TRBV4-1	TRBJ2-2	TRBD1	TGCGCCAGCAGCCTGACAGGGGGTAATACCGGGGAGCTGTTTTTT	CASSLTGGNTGELFF